One sample yielded the 13 T cell receptor beta chains listed below, sequenced in a study of T cell therapy after organ transplantation. This table comes from immunoSEQ multiplex PCR, and its TCRdb copy is limited to in-frame clones, with some not included. The data hold about 48,000 clones, with around 93% observed a single time. Their cognate antigens are unknown. Sequences were derived from CD8+ T cells from blood, sampled before autologous CMV-specific T cell therapy. These receptors came from a human patient who had received a solid organ transplant and had CMV disease.

This clone was found once. This chain uses TRBV29-1 with TRBJ1-1; the D is unclear. The germline V and J ends were trimmed by 6 bases and 6 bases, with 14 bases remaining between them. CDR1 is SQVTM and CDR2 is ANQGSEA in the germline V gene. The CDR3 runs 12 residues. The CDR3, as DNA: TGCAGCGTCGCTCACCGGGCCCCTGAAGCTTTCTTT. It yields the protein CSVAHRAPEAFF. Variable domain in full (rest from reference TRBV29-1 and TRBJ1-1): SAVISQKPSRDICQRGTSLTIQCQVDSQVTMMFWYRQQPGQSLTLIATANQGSEATYESGFVIDKFPISRPNLTFSTLTVSNMSPEDSSIYLCSVAHRAPEAFFGQGTRLTVV.

This chain links TRBV6-5 with TRBJ1-2; 10 bases agree with TRBD1. Trimming took 0 bases from V and 6 from J; bases not matched to a gene: 1. This CDR3 region has 14 residues. Germline values: CDR1 MNHEY, CDR2 SVGAGI. The CDR3 nucleotides read TGTGCCAGCAGTTACTCGGGACAGGGGCATGGCTACACCTTC. Protein sequence: CASSYSGQGHGYTF.

V and J are TRBV4-3 and TRBJ2-5, with 9 positions matching TRBD2. The junction had 7 bases not matched to a gene; V was cut back by 0 bases and J by 5 bases. CDR1 and CDR2 (germline): LGHNA, YSLEER. CDR3 length: 16 residues. The CDR3 spells CASSQDLAGREETQYF. The DNA for the CDR3 is TGCGCCAGCAGCCAAGATCTAGCGGGGCGAGAGGAGACCCAGTACTTC.

This clone has a handful of counts. This chain joins TRBV2 and TRBJ1-2, with D uncertain. The CDR3 contains 10 residues. Trimming took off 8 bases at V and 4 bases at J, with 5 bases between the two ends. Germline assignment: CDR1 SNHLY and CDR2 FYNNEI. The CDR3 DNA follows: TGTGCCAGCTTAAGCTATGGCTACACCTTC. Translation gives CASLSYGYTF.

The genes are TRBV27 and TRBJ1-1; D might be TRBD1 (6 bases). There are 14 residues in the CDR3. Per the germline V gene, CDR1 is MNHEY and CDR2 is SMNVEV (reference sequence). Deletions cut 2 bases from V and 4 bases from J, with 11 bases between. CDR3 bases: TGTGCCAGCAGTTTACGGGGGGCCCGCACTGAAGCTTTCTTT. Its translation is CASSLRGARTEAFF.

The chain recombines TRBV5-4 with TRBJ2-2; D is unresolved. Germline loops: CDR1 SGHNT, CDR2 YYREEE (reference sequence). Trimming removed 0 bases from V and 6 bases from J, with 6 bases in between. CDR3 length: 13 amino acids. CDR3 in amino acids: CASSLGSAGELFF. The DNA for the CDR3 is TGTGCCAGCAGCTTGGGAAGTGCCGGGGAGCTGTTTTTT.

The sample holds one count of this clone. The rearrangement joins TRBV5-1 to TRBJ1-1; no reliable D call. The V gene lost 7 bases and the J gene lost 0 bases, with 10 bases spanning the gap. Germline lookup yields CDR1 SGHRS and CDR2 YFSETQ. CDR3 size: 13 residues. CDR3 sequence (DNA): TGCGCCAGCCATCCGGCGATGAACACTGAAGCTTTCTTT. This sequence encodes CASHPAMNTEAFF.

The chain couples TRBV14 to TRBJ2-7, with TRBD1 matching 9 bases. This CDR3 spans 16 amino acids. Per the germline V gene, CDR1 is SGHDN and CDR2 is FVKESK. The trim removed 4 bases at V and 4 bases at J, leaving 11 bases unmatched. Written as DNA, the CDR3 is TGTGCCAGCAGCCTCCACCCGGGGACAGGGCTGTACGAGCAGTACTTC. Its protein product is CASSLHPGTGLYEQYF.

This clone is a singleton in its sample. The V call is TRBV5-6, the J call TRBJ1-1, with a tentative D call TRBD1 (5 bases). V was clipped by 5 bases and J by 4 bases, with 15 bases between them. Per the germline V gene, CDR1 is SGHDT and CDR2 is YYEEEE. The CDR3 has 14 amino acids. The CDR3 loop reads CASRVETGATEAFF. The DNA for the CDR3 is TGTGCCAGCAGGGTGGAGACCGGGGCCACTGAAGCTTTCTTT.

This chain connects TRBV7-9 to TRBJ1-2; D unclear. CDR1 is SEHNR, CDR2 FQNEAQ, per germline (reference sequence). The ends were cut back, 3 bases at V and 3 bases at J, with 17 bases in the middle. This CDR3 is 16 amino acids long. The CDR3 region is CASSFSAFDRDYGYTF. The DNA for the CDR3 is TGTGCCAGCAGCTTCTCCGCGTTCGATAGGGACTATGGCTACACCTTC. The variable domain in full, completed from reference TRBV7-9 and TRBJ1-2, reads DTGVSQNPRHKITKRGQNVTFRCDPISEHNRLYWYRQTLGQGPEFLTYFQNEAQLEKSRLLSDRFSAERPKGSFSTLEIQRTEQGDSAMYLCASSFSAFDRDYGYTFGSGTRLTVV.

The chain combines TRBV27 with TRBJ2-3; D is perhaps TRBD1 (6 bases). Trimming took 4 bases from V and 3 from J, leaving 11 bases between them. Per the germline V gene, CDR1 is MNHEY and CDR2 is SMNVEV (reference sequence). This CDR3 comprises 14 residues. The CDR3 nucleotides are TGTGCCAGCAGTTCCCTCGGACAGACAGATACGCAGTATTTT. Its translation is CASSSLGQTDTQYF.

This rearrangement joins TRBV29-1 to TRBJ2-1; 7 bases map to TRBD2. J lost 9 bases, V lost 1 base, and 9 bases had no gene match. From germline, CDR1 is SQVTM and CDR2 ANQGSEA. The CDR3 is 14 residues long. CDR3 DNA sequence: TGCAGCGTTGAAGCAGGACTAGTGGATGGTGAGCAGTTCTTC. This codes for CSVEAGLVDGEQFF.

The chain couples TRBV14 to TRBJ2-5; D not certain. This CDR3 is 12 amino acids long. Germline lookup yields CDR1 SGHDN and CDR2 FVKESK. Trimming stripped 3 bases from V and 5 bases from J, with 7 bases between. The CDR3: CASSHYKETQYF. CDR3 DNA sequence: TGTGCCAGCAGCCATTACAAGGAGACCCAGTACTTC.